This T cell receptor (beta chain) was retrieved from a study of Ad26.COV2.S vaccination and SARS-CoV-2 variants. This CDR3 region has 21 residues. Between the trimmed V and J ends, which lost 2 bases and 0 bases, there was a span of 23 bases. From germline, CDR1 is MNHNS and CDR2 SASEGT. Notes on the study in general: Vaccine recipients had higher spike-specific TCR breadth than placebo recipients.

Repertoires were generated with immunoSEQ multiplex PCR, while TCRdb's copy carries only in-frame clones and drops some. Of roughly 450,000 clones in the sample, approximately 90% were seen once. With respect to this clone: Its target is unknown.

Regarding treatment: some 20 received Ad26.COV2.S at low or high dose, single or two shots; roughly 5 received placebo; per-sample allocation not given. Collection of the samples took place on day 63 after the first injection of vaccine or placebo. Boston hosted the donor, who was an adult aged 18-55 years. The input for sequencing was peripheral blood, taken in a trial of Ad26.COV2.S vaccine versus placebo. The chain recombines TRBV6-1 with TRBJ2-6, with D perhaps assigned TRBD1 or TRBD2 (6 bases each). The TCR originated in a person between 18 and 59 years old who received the Ad26.COV2.S COVID-19 vaccine or a placebo. CDR3 in amino acids: CASSERPGAYPGLSGANVLTF. The DNA of the CDR3 is TGTGCCAGCAGTGAACGCCCGGGGGCCTACCCTGGGCTCTCTGGGGCCAACGTCCTGACTTTC.